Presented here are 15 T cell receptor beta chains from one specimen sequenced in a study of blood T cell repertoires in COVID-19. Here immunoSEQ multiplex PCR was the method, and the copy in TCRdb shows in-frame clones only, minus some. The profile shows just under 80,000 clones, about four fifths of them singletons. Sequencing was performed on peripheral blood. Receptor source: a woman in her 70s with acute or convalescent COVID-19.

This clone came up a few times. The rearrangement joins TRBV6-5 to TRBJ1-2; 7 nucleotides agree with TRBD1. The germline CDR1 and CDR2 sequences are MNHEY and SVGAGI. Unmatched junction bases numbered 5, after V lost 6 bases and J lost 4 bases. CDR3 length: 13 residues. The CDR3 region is CASRRQGPYGYTF. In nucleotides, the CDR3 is TGTGCCAGCAGGAGACAGGGACCCTATGGCTACACCTTC.

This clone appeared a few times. The CDR3 here is CATARDRGLDTQYF. The CDR3 region has the DNA TGTGCCACCGCCCGGGACAGGGGGCTTGATACGCAGTATTTT. The chain couples TRBV15 to TRBJ2-3; 12 bases align to TRBD1. Germline CDR1 and CDR2: LNHNV and YYDKDF (reference sequence). The length of the CDR3 is 14 residues. Trimming removed 8 bases from V and 6 bases from J; junction bases left unmatched: 6.

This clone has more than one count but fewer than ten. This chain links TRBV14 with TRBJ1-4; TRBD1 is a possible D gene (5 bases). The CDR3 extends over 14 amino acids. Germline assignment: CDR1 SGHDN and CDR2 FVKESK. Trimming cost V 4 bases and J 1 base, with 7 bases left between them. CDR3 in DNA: TGTGCCAGCAGCCGGACACTAACTAATGAAAAACTGTTTTTT. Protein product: CASSRTLTNEKLFF.

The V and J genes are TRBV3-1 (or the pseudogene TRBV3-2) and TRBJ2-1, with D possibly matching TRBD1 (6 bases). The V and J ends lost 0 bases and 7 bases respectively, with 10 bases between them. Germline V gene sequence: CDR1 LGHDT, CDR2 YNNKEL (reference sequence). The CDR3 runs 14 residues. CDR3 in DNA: TGTGCCAGCAGCCAAGATACAGGGTTGAATGAGCAGTTCTTC. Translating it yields CASSQDTGLNEQFF.

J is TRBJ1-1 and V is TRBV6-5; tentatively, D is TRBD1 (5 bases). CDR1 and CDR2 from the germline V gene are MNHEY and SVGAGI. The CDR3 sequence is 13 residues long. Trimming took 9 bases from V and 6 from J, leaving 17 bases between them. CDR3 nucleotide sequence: TGTGCCAGTCAGGGTATAGAGTTTGCTGAAGCTTTCTTT. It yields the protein CASQGIEFAEAFF.

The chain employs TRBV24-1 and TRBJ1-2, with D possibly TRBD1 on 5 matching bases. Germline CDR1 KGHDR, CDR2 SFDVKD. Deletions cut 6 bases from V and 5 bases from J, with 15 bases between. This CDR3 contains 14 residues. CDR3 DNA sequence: TGTGCCACCAGTTCCGACAGAGGATGGTATGGCTACACCTTC. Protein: CATSSDRGWYGYTF.

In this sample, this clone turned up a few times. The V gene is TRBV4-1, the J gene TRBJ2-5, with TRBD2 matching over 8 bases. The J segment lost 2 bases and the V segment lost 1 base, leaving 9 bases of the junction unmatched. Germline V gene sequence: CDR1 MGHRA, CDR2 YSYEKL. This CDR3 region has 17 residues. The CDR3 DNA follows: TGCGCCAGCAGCCAAGTCCGGGCGGGAGGCCAACAAGAGACCCAGTACTTC. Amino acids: CASSQVRAGGQQETQYF.

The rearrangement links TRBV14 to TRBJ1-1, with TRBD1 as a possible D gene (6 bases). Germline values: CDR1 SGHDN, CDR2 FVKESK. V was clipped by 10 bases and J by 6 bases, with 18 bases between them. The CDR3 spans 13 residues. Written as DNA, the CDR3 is TGTGCCACCGCCAGGGGCGGTGGGGCTGAAGCTTTCTTT. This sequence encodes CATARGGGAEAFF. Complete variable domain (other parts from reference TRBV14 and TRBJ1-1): EAGVTQFPSHSVIEKGQTVTLRCDPISGHDNLYWYRRVMGKEIKFLLHFVKESKQDESGMPNNRFLAERTGGTYSTLKVQPAELEDSGVYFCATARGGGAEAFFGQGTRLTVV.

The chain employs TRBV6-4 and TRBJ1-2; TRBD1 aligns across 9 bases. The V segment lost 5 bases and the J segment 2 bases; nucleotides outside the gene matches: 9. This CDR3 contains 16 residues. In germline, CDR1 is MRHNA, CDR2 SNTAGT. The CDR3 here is CASSPKGDRVNYGYTF. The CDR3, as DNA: TGTGCCAGCAGTCCTAAAGGGGACAGGGTGAACTATGGCTACACCTTC.

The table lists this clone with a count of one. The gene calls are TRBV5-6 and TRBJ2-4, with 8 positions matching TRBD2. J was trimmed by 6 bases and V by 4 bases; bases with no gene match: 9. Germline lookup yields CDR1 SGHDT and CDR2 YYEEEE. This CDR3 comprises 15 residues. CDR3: CASSPGGMLGNIQYF. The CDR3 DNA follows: TGTGCCAGCAGCCCGGGGGGGATGTTAGGAAACATTCAGTACTTC.

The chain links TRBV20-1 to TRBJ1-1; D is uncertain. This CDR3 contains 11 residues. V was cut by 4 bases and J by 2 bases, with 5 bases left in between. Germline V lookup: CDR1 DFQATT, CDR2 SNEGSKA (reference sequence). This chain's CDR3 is CSAILNTEAFF. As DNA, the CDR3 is TGCAGTGCTATACTCAACACTGAAGCTTTCTTT.

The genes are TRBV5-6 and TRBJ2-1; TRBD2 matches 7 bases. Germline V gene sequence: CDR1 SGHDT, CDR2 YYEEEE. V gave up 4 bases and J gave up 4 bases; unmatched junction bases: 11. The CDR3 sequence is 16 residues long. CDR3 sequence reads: CASSPGGASGYNEQFF. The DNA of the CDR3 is TGTGCCAGCAGCCCGGGTGGGGCTAGCGGATACAATGAGCAGTTCTTC.

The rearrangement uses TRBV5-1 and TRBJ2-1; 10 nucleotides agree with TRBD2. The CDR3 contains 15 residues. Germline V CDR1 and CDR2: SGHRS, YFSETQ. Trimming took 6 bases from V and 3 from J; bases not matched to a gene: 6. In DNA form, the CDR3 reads TGCGCCAGCAAGCCCCTAGCGGGAGACTACAATGAGCAGTTCTTC. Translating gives CASKPLAGDYNEQFF. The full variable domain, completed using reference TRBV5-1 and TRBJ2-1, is KAGVTQTPRYLIKTRGQQVTLSCSPISGHRSVSWYQQTPGQGLQFLFEYFSETQRNKGNFPGRFSGRQFSNSRSEMNVSTLELGDSALYLCASKPLAGDYNEQFFGPGTRLTVL.

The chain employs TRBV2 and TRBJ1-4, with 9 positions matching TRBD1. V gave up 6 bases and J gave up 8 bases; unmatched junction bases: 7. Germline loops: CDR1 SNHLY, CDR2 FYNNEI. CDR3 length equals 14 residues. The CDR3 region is CASSTGTGREKLFF. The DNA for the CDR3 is TGTGCCAGCAGCACCGGGACAGGGAGAGAAAAACTGTTTTTT.

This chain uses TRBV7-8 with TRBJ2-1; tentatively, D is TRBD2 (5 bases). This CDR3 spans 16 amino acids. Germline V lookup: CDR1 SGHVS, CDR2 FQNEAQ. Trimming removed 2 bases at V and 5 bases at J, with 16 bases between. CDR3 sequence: CASSLLQTEVHNEQFF. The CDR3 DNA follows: TGTGCCAGCAGCTTATTACAGACGGAGGTTCACAATGAGCAGTTCTTC.